Presented here are 18 T cell receptor beta chains from one specimen sequenced in a study of response to subunit inactivated influenza vaccine. TCRdb called the RT-PCR reads again in MiXCR, with one record for every CDR3 protein. This sample carries about 620,000 distinct CDR3 sequences, over 9% of them seen once, and the ten largest clones take 9.5% to 12%. These data were also reused for a study on T cells expressing NK-cell markers. That work contributes: UMI-tagged 5'RACE template switching yielded the TCR beta cDNA.

The sample here was PBMCs from blood, taken on the day of vaccination. These receptors were collected from a man in his forties or fifties who received an inactivated influenza vaccine.

The chain links TRBV29-1 to TRBJ2-6; 8 positions agree with TRBD1. Looked up from germline, CDR1 is SQVTM and CDR2 is ANQGSEA. The CDR3 has 16 residues. The junction had 4 bases not matched to a gene; V was cut back by 1 base and J by 2 bases. The CDR3 here is CSVEGTGMAGANVLTF. As DNA, the CDR3 is TGCAGCGTTGAAGGGACAGGGATGGCTGGGGCCAACGTCCTGACTTTC.

CDR3 coding DNA: TGTGCCATCAGTGACCGGGACAGAAGCCTGGGGGAGCAGTACTTC. Residues: CAISDRDRSLGEQYF. The gene calls are TRBV10-3 and TRBJ2-7; 7 bases fit TRBD1. Germline V gene lookup returns CDR1 ENHRY and CDR2 SYGVKD. The CDR3 extends over 15 amino acids. V lost 3 bases and J lost 7; bases outside the gene matches: 12.

This clonotype has a count of ten or more. The V gene is TRBV4-2, the J gene TRBJ2-7; 7 bases agree with TRBD2. The V segment lost 1 base and the J segment 6 bases; nucleotides outside the gene matches: 12. CDR1 and CDR2 from the germline V gene are LGHNA and YNFKEQ. CDR3 length: 16 residues. The CDR3 protein is CASSQGLAGEAIEQYF. DNA of the CDR3: TGTGCCAGCAGCCAAGGTCTGGCGGGGGAGGCTATCGAGCAGTACTTC.

This clonotype was detected only a few times. The chain uses TRBV7-3 and TRBJ2-1; D gene uncertain. V lost 2 bases and J lost 10, with 12 bases in between. CDR3 length equals 13 residues. Per germline, CDR1 SGHTA and CDR2 FQGTGA. DNA for the CDR3: TGTGCCAGCAGCTTAGGTCGCGGCCTAGAGCAGTTCTTC. Translation: CASSLGRGLEQFF.

V is TRBV6-2 or TRBV6-3 and J is TRBJ2-1; D is undetermined. CDR3 length: 13 residues. CDR1 MNHEY and CDR2 SVGEGT come from the germline V gene. With 2 bases removed from V and 5 bases from J, the gap between germline ends came to 7 bases. The CDR3 region is CASSYLQHNEQFF. The CDR3 nucleotides are TGTGCCAGCAGTTACCTCCAGCACAATGAGCAGTTCTTC.

The J gene is TRBJ1-3, the V gene TRBV12-3 or TRBV12-4; TRBD1 might be the D (6 bases). Trimming shortened V by 10 bases and J by 3 bases, and 19 bases separated the two germline ends. The length of the CDR3 is 15 residues. CDR3 DNA: TGTGCCACCGACTTAATACAGGGTAGTGGAAACACCATATATTTT. It specifies CATDLIQGSGNTIYF.

This clonotype was counted between two and nine times. The chain combines TRBV18 with TRBJ1-3; tentatively, D is TRBD1 (5 bases). The CDR3 has 15 residues. The V end lost 6 bases, the J end lost 2 bases, and 14 bases lay between the germline ends. Germline lookup yields CDR1 KGHSH and CDR2 LQKENI. CDR3 protein: CASSVTGDAGNTIYF. Here the CDR3 DNA reads TGTGCCAGCTCGGTGACCGGGGACGCTGGAAACACCATATATTTT.

To note about this clonotype: The conserved final phenylalanine or tryptophan is absent from the CDR3, which likely points to a read error. The chain joins TRBV28 to TRBJ2-7; D is undetermined. CDR3 size: 14 residues. V shed 3 bases and J shed 3 bases, with 12 bases lying between them. Germline V gene lookup returns CDR1 MDHEN and CDR2 SYDVKM. CDR3 nucleotides: TGTGCCAGCAGTTTTTTGGCGGCTTACTACGAGCAGTACTAC. Translation: CASSFLAAYYEQYY.

This clonotype occurred many times. The rearrangement uses TRBV30 and TRBJ1-2; the D is unclear. This CDR3 is 12 amino acids long. Between the trimmed V and J ends, which lost 3 bases and 4 bases, there was a span of 9 bases. Germline V gene sequence: CDR1 GTSNPN, CDR2 SVGIG (reference sequence). The CDR3 here is CAWRAGGYGYTF. The CDR3 DNA sequence: TGTGCCTGGAGGGCCGGTGGCTATGGCTACACCTTC.

This clonotype was seen more than once but under ten times. This rearrangement joins TRBV6-5 to TRBJ2-7; 9 nucleotides line up with TRBD1. There are 15 residues in the CDR3. CDR1 is MNHEY, CDR2 SVGAGI, per germline. The junction had 8 bases not matched to a gene; V was cut back by 2 bases and J by 6 bases. The CDR3 region has the DNA TGTGCCAGCAGTTACGAGTTTAGGACAGGGGCCGAGCAGTACTTC. Its translation is CASSYEFRTGAEQYF.

The sample holds many counts of this clonotype. The chain joins TRBV28 to TRBJ2-1, with 9 bases lining up with TRBD2. This CDR3 comprises 16 residues. With 5 bases clipped from V and 9 bases from J, the junction kept 14 bases outside the gene matches. CDR1 is MDHEN, CDR2 SYDVKM, per germline. The chain's CDR3 is CASSKRTSAELGEQFF. The CDR3 DNA reads as TGTGCCAGCAGTAAACGGACTAGCGCGGAGCTAGGTGAGCAGTTCTTC.

This clonotype has more than one count but fewer than ten. The chain employs TRBV5-1 and TRBJ1-1; D is perhaps TRBD1 (6 bases). Per germline, CDR1 SGHRS and CDR2 YFSETQ. V gave up 1 base and J gave up 5 bases, with 12 bases separating them. The CDR3 runs to 14 residues. CDR3 sequence reads: CASSLLARGTEAFF. The DNA for the CDR3 is TGCGCCAGCAGCTTGTTGGCCAGGGGTACTGAAGCTTTCTTT.

This clonotype turned up a few times. The J gene is TRBJ2-7, the V gene TRBV5-6, with D possibly being TRBD2 (6 bases). Per the germline V gene, CDR1 is SGHDT and CDR2 is YYEEEE. V gave up 5 bases and J gave up 4 bases, with 13 bases separating them. This CDR3 spans 13 amino acids. DNA for the CDR3: TGTGCCAGCAGTGCCGGGACTCATTACGAGCAGTACTTC. It translates to CASSAGTHYEQYF.

This clonotype has more than one count but fewer than ten. This chain joins TRBV12-3 or TRBV12-4 and TRBJ1-1; possibly TRBD1 for D (6 bases). The CDR3 is 12 residues long. The V gene lost 0 bases and the J gene lost 10 bases, with 9 bases spanning the gap. The CDR3 loop is CASSLAGTRAFF. In nucleotides, the CDR3 is TGTGCCAGCAGTTTAGCTGGGACAAGAGCTTTCTTT.

The chain uses TRBV20-1 and TRBJ2-2; TRBD2 agrees at 11 bases. Germline loops: CDR1 DFQATT, CDR2 SNEGSKA (reference sequence). The CDR3 runs 16 residues. V shed 5 bases and J 1 base; nucleotides not matched to a gene: 6. The CDR3 region has the DNA TGCAGTGCTCGAGGGCTAGCGGGGGGGAACACCGGGGAGCTGTTTTTT. Its protein is CSARGLAGGNTGELFF.

This chain joins TRBV7-9 and TRBJ2-1; the D gene is possibly TRBD2 (6 bases). V was clipped by 2 bases and J by 4 bases, with 12 bases between them. This CDR3 contains 15 residues. Germline CDR1 is SEHNR and CDR2 is FQNEAQ (reference sequence). CDR3 residues: CASSLSRGVYNEQFF. CDR3 DNA: TGTGCCAGCAGCTTATCGCGGGGTGTTTACAATGAGCAGTTCTTC.

J is TRBJ2-7 and V is TRBV15; either TRBD1 or TRBD2 may supply D (5 bases each). The germline V gene has CDR1 LNHNV and CDR2 YYDKDF (reference sequence). Trimming removed 0 bases from V and 8 bases from J, with 11 bases in between. The CDR3 has 13 residues. The CDR3 loop reads CATSRDLGPQQYF. CDR3 DNA: TGTGCCACCAGCAGAGATCTGGGACCACAGCAGTACTTC.

This clonotype was seen many times. The chain joins TRBV12-3 or TRBV12-4 to TRBJ1-1, with unresolved D. The V end lost 2 bases, the J end lost 8 bases, and 9 bases lay between the germline ends. The CDR3 is 12 amino acids. The CDR3 loop is CASSLSSMEAFF. CDR3 sequence (DNA): TGTGCCAGCAGTTTAAGTTCCATGGAAGCTTTCTTT.